This TCR beta chain appears in the sequencing data of a study of blood T cell repertoires in COVID-19. Study as a whole: Donors in the United States, Italy and Spain gave samples during acute or convalescent COVID-19. From T cells, B-cell-depleted T cells, or PBMCs came the material, which was cDNA or gDNA.

Methods used by the authors: Using reference gene primer amplification, nucleated cell counts were estimated. TCRdb's table, derived via immunoSEQ multiplex PCR, lists solely in-frame clones and lacks some. D and trimming were read from the DNA, whereas the V and J calls and clone size are those reported in that table. The table records fewer than 85,000 clones, more than 80% of them present only once. This clone was picked up one time. The V gene end was trimmed by 4 bases and the J gene end by 3 bases; junction bases not matched to a gene: 4. Germline V gene data show CDR1 as LGHNA and CDR2 as YSLEER. This CDR3 has 14 amino acids.

The chain links TRBV4-3 to TRBJ2-5, with TRBD2 matching over 8 bases. This clonotype was sampled from a woman aged 55-70 years with acute or convalescent COVID-19. The sequenced sample consisted of peripheral blood. The CDR3 loop is CASSPTSGEETQYF. The CDR3 DNA reads as TGCGCCAGCAGCCCCACTAGCGGAGAAGAGACCCAGTACTTC.